Listed below are T cell receptor beta chains from one sample, sequenced in a study of blood T cells in healthy people across ages. Via MiXCR, TCRdb re-called the 5' RACE reads, giving one row per CDR3 protein. Of some 900,000 distinct CDR3 sequences listed, about 30% are singletons. The source material was blood. The receptor set was obtained from a woman older than 75 in good health. CDR3s include the opening cysteine and the closing phenylalanine or tryptophan. A D gene is named only where the DNA matches it firmly. Not all rows give a size; the values are once, few, many and, for expanded clones, a class.

TRBV6-5	many	NA	TRBJ2-3	TGTGCCAGCAGACGTTCAACTAGTCCCACCTATACGCAGTATTTT	CASRRSTSPTYTQYF
TRBV7-9	NA	NA	TRBJ2-1	TGTGCCAGCAGCCCACCCGGAGGGAGACTAGAGCCGTTCTTC	CASSPPGGRLEPFF
TRBV10-1	NA	NA	TRBJ2-7	TGCGCCAGCAGTGAGGAATCAGGGATTTGCACCGAGCAGTACTTC	CASSEESGICTEQYF
TRBV19	NA	NA	TRBJ1-1	TGTGCCAGTAGTATAGTCGCCAGGGTGAACACTGAAGCTTTCTTT	CASSIVARVNTEAFF
TRBV12-3/TRBV12-4	NA	TRBD1	TRBJ2-3	TGTGCCAGCAGATGGGACAGCACAGATGCGCAGTATTTT	CASRWDSTDAQYF
TRBV11-2	NA	TRBD1	TRBJ1-1	TGTGCCAGCAGCCGAGACAGGGGGCCTGCTTTCTTT	CASSRDRGPAFF
TRBV3-1	NA	NA	TRBJ1-2	TGTGCCAGCAGCCAAACTGGGGCTGCTGGCTACACCTTC	CASSQTGAAGYTF
TRBV30	few	NA	TRBJ2-3	TGTGCCTGGAACCACGGGGGCCTTGGCACAGATACGCAGTATTTT	CAWNHGGLGTDTQYF
TRBV7-2	NA	NA	TRBJ2-3	TGTGCCAGCAGCACACCAGGGGTCCTACACAATGAGCAGTATTTT	CASSTPGVLHNEQYF
TRBV7-2	NA	NA	TRBJ1-2	TGTGCCAGCAGCTTGAACAGATTCCTGGGCTACACCTTC	CASSLNRFLGYTF
TRBV9	many	NA	TRBJ2-6	TGTGCCAGCAGCGGCCCCCCGGGGGGGGCCAACGTCCTGACTTTC	CASSGPPGGANVLTF
TRBV7-6	many	NA	TRBJ1-5	TGTGCCAGCAGCTTATATGATAGCAATCAGCCCCAGCATTTT	CASSLYDSNQPQHF
TRBV7-2	NA	TRBD1	TRBJ2-3	TGTGCCAGCAGCTTAGGTGCGACAGGGGGAACAGATACGCAGTATTTT	CASSLGATGGTDTQYF
TRBV20-1	many	TRBD2	TRBJ2-1	TGCAGTGCTAGAGATGGGCGGGAGCGGAGGAATGAGCAGTTCTTC	CSARDGRERRNEQFF
TRBV7-6	NA	NA	TRBJ1-5	TGTGCCAGCAGCTTAGCCCAGGATCAGCCCCAGCATTTT	CASSLAQDQPQHF
TRBV20-1	many	TRBD1	TRBJ2-4	TGCAGTGCTAGAGGACAGGGGGCTTTGGAGAACATTCAGTACTTC	CSARGQGALENIQYF
TRBV3-1	NA	TRBD1	TRBJ1-2	TGTGCCAGCAGCCGAGGGACAGTAGCTAACTATGGCTACACCTTC	CASSRGTVANYGYTF
TRBV28	NA	TRBD1	TRBJ2-7	TGTGCCAGCAGAGAGAAACAGGGGTACGAGCAGTACTTC	CASREKQGYEQYF
TRBV2	NA	NA	TRBJ1-1	TGTGCCAGCAGTGAGACGGCCAGGGGCATGGCCTCGGCTTTCTTT	CASSETARGMASAFF
TRBV11-2	many	TRBD2	TRBJ2-5	TGTGCCAGCAGACTCGGGGGGTACCAAGAGACCCAGTACTTC	CASRLGGYQETQYF
TRBV11-2	many	NA	TRBJ2-1	TGTGCCAGCAGCTCCGGCGCTGGGGGCGAGCAGTTCTTC	CASSSGAGGEQFF
TRBV27	few	NA	TRBJ1-1	TGTGCCAGCCGAAACCTATTGGCCCCTATGAACACTGAAGCTTTCTTT	CASRNLLAPMNTEAFF
TRBV7-2	many	TRBD2	TRBJ2-5	TGTGCCAGCAGCTTACCCCTAGCGGGACAAGAGACCCAGTACTTC	CASSLPLAGQETQYF
TRBV20-1	many	TRBD2	TRBJ2-7	TGCAGTGTTCAGCGCCCGAGCGGGGGGGCCTACGAGCAGTACTTC	CSVQRPSGGAYEQYF
TRBV20-1	NA	NA	TRBJ1-4	TGCAGTGCTAGAGATCTCGGGGGAACTGAAAAACTGTTTTTT	CSARDLGGTEKLFF
TRBV6-1	few	TRBD2	TRBJ2-1	TGTGCCAGCGGACTAGCGGGAGTGGTGGGTGAGAATGAGCAGTTCTTC	CASGLAGVVGENEQFF
TRBV6-5	many	NA	TRBJ1-2	TGTGCCAGCAGTTCGCAATGGGTGGGATTCGGAGGCTACACCTTC	CASSSQWVGFGGYTF
TRBV28	few	NA	TRBJ1-4	TGTGCCAGCAGTGTCTCTAACCTGGGACCTAATGAAAAACTGTTTTTT	CASSVSNLGPNEKLFF
TRBV6-1	NA	TRBD2	TRBJ2-3	TGTGCCAGCAGAGAGCGGGGGTCGTCTAGCACAGATACGCAGTATTTT	CASRERGSSSTDTQYF
TRBV6-2/TRBV6-3	many	TRBD2	TRBJ2-1	TGTGCCAGCAGCCCCCCTCTAGCGGGGGGGCGCAATGAGCAGTTCTTC	CASSPPLAGGRNEQFF
TRBV7-2	NA	TRBD2	TRBJ2-3	TGTGCCAGCAGTCTTAAGGGAGGGCGCGGTATATTAGATACGCAGTATTTT	CASSLKGGRGILDTQYF
TRBV11-2	NA	TRBD1	TRBJ2-7	TGTGCCAGCAGCTTAGGGCCGGGACAGGGGCTCTACGAGCAGTACTTC	CASSLGPGQGLYEQYF
TRBV12-3/TRBV12-4	NA	TRBD1	TRBJ1-5	TGTGCCAGCACCCCAAACAGGGGGCAGGCCCAGCATTTT	CASTPNRGQAQHF
TRBV7-2	many	NA	TRBJ1-4	TGTGCCAGCAGCGGGGCCTCAGGGGCCAAGAATGAAAAACTGTTTTTT	CASSGASGAKNEKLFF
TRBV6-2/TRBV6-3	many	TRBD1	TRBJ2-5	TGTGCCAGCAGTTACTACGGGACAGCAGAGACCCAGTACTTC	CASSYYGTAETQYF
TRBV7-2	many	NA	TRBJ2-1	TGTGCCAGCAGCTTAGTGGCCACCGGGACCGGACTCGATGAGCAGTTCTTC	CASSLVATGTGLDEQFF
TRBV20-1	NA	NA	TRBJ2-7	TGCAGTGCTAGAGATCCCCGAGGGCCAGAGCAGTACTTC	CSARDPRGPEQYF
TRBV2	many	NA	TRBJ2-1	TGTGCCAGCAACAGAGGGGCAGGAGGCGAGCAGTTCTTC	CASNRGAGGEQFF
TRBV29-1	many	NA	TRBJ2-7	TGCGTGAAACAGGGAGCGGGTGAGCAGTACTTC	CVKQGAGEQYF
TRBV5-4	NA	NA	TRBJ2-4	TGTGCCGTACAGTATGGGGGGGCGGCCAAAAACATTCAGTACTTC	CAVQYGGAAKNIQYF
TRBV12-3/TRBV12-4	many	TRBD1	TRBJ2-1	TGTGCCAGCAGTAACAGGGGGGCCTACAATGAGCAGTTCTTC	CASSNRGAYNEQFF
TRBV20-1	many	TRBD2	TRBJ2-5	TGCAGTGCTCTCAAGCCGGGGGGGGCCTTACAAGAGACCCAGTACTTC	CSALKPGGALQETQYF
TRBV20-1	NA	NA	TRBJ1-1	TGCAGTGCCGAAGAGGGACGCTCGAACACTGAAGCTTTCTTT	CSAEEGRSNTEAFF
TRBV27	few	TRBD2	TRBJ2-5	TGTGCCAGCAGTTTTCACCGGACTAGCCTTTACAATGTGCAGTACTTC	CASSFHRTSLYNVQYF
TRBV3-1	few	NA	TRBJ1-1	TGTGCCAGCAGCCAATCCCTGAAAACTGAAGCTTTCTTT	CASSQSLKTEAFF
TRBV20-1	many	TRBD2	TRBJ2-1	TGCAGTGCTAGTCGACTAGCGGGGGGACTTGAGCAGTTCTTC	CSASRLAGGLEQFF
TRBV18	NA	NA	TRBJ1-1	TGTGCCAGCTCACCAGATAACTCATATAGTGCTTTCTTT	CASSPDNSYSAFF